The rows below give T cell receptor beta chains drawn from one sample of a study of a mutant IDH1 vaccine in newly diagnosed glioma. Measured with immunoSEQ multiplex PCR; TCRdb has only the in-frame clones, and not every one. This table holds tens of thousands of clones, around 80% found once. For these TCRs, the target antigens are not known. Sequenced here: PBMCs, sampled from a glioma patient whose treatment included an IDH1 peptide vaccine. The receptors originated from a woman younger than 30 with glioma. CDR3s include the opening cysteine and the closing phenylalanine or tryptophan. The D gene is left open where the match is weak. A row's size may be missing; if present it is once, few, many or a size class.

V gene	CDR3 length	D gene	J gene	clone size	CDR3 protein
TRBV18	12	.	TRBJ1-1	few	CASSPLNTEAFF
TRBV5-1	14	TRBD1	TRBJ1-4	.	CASSSGQGGEKLFF
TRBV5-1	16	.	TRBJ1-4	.	CASSSQGGATNEKLFF
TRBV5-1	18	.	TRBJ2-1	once	CASSLAWQTISSYNEQFF
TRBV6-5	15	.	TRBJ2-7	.	CASKGDRRGVYEQYF
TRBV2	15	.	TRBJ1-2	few	CASSERTSGDYGYTF
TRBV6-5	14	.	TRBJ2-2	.	CASSTGDLTGELFF
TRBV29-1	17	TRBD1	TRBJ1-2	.	CSVEIFRGQGGQYGYTF
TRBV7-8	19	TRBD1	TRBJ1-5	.	CASSYRQGGNMGSGQPQHF
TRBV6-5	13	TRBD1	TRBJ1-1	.	CASYRGRNTEAFF
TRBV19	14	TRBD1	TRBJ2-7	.	CASSKGQGISEQYF
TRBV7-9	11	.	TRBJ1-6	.	CASSSDSPLHF
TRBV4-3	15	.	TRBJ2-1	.	CASSPASLFPSEQFF
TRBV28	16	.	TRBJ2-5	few	CASSLWAGGGVETQYF
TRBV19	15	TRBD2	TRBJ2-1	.	CASSMTSGNYNEQFF
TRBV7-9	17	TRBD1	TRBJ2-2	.	CASRRDRGGPNTGELFF
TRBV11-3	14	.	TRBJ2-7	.	CASSPGTQTYEQYF
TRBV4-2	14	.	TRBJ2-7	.	CASSQGRMVHEQYF
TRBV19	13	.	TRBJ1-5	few	CASSPTGFQPQHF
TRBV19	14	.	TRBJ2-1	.	CASRQGKGDNEQFF
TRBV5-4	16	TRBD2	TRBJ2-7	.	CASSTRSGGNYYEQYF
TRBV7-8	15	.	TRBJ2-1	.	CASSLFGGGDNEQFF
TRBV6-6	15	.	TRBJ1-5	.	CASSERGRPGQPQHF
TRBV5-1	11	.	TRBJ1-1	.	CASRMTGEAFF
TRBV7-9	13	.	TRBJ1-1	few	CASSPDWNTEAFF
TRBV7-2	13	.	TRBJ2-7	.	CASGEYSLYEQYF
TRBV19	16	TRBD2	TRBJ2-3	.	CASSPRLAGEADTQYF
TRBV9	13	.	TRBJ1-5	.	CASSVDDRDPQHF
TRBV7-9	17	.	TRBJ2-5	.	CASSSGLGARTQETQYF
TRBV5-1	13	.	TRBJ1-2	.	CASSLEQGRGYTF
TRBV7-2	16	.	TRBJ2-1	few	CASSSLPPPGYNEQFF
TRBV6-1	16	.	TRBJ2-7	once	CASSEGAGTVRYEQYF
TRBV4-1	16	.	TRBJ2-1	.	CASSQVRLAVYNEQFF
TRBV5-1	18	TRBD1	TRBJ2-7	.	CASSPVPGQGAGSYEQYF
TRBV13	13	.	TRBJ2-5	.	CASSLGLKETQYF
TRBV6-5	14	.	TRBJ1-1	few	CASRTDRLNTEAFF
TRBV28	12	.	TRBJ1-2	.	CASGRVNYGYTF
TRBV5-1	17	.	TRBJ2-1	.	CASSLASVRQGGHEQFF
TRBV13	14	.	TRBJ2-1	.	CASTEGTSYNEQFF
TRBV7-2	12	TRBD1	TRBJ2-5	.	CASQQGGKTQYF
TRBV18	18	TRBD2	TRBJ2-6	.	CASSPTAAGDSGANVLTF
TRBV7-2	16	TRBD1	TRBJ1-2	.	CASSETGTGRDYGYTF
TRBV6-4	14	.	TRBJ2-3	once	CASSGPRSADTQYF
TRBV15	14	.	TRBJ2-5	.	CATSRGTTQETQYF
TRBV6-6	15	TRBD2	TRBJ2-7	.	CASSYWGGRAGEQYF
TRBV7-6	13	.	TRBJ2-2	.	CASSEEHTGELFF
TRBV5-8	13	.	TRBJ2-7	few	CASTPRARYEQYF
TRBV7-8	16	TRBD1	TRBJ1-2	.	CASSLVVGTGVYGYTF
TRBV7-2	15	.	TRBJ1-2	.	CASSPSSWGDYGYTF
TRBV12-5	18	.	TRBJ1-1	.	CASGLVFQAAGTNTEAFF
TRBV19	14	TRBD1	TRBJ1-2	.	CASSTAGTGHGYTF
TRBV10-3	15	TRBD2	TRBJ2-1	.	CAISGAGGSYNEQFF
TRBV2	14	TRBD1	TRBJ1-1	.	CASKEGGPNTEAFF
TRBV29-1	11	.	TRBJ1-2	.	CSVELAGSYTF
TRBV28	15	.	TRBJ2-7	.	CASGAGTPPSYEQYF
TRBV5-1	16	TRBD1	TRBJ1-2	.	CASSYSGGEVNYGYTF
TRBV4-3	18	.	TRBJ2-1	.	CASSQVWSLVGGGNEQFF
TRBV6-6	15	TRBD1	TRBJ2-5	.	CASFGTGGIEETQYF
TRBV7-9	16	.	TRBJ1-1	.	CASSTQALGPNTEAFF
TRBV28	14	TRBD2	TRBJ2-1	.	CASRGRTSSNEQFF